The T cell receptor (beta chain) described here comes from a study of blood T cell repertoires in COVID-19. The table came from immunoSEQ multiplex PCR; TCRdb's copy has only in-frame clones and leaves some out. The sample lists around 70,000 clones, roughly 80% occurring once. The CDR3 is 13 residues long. Trimming cost V 5 bases and J 7 bases; bases outside gene matches: 5. Sample: peripheral blood. The rearrangement joins TRBV12-3 or TRBV12-4 to TRBJ2-1; 7 positions agree with TRBD1. The TCR comes from a human donor in a cohort sampled during active COVID-19. The CDR3 DNA follows: TGTGCCAGCAGTCCCGACAGGGTTAATGAGCAGTTCTTC. This sequence encodes CASSPDRVNEQFF.